The clone carrying this TCR beta chain was seen ten or more times. Antigen: not known. This entry belongs to a study of neurological immune-mediated disorders. General observations from the study: Association of the multiple sclerosis repertoire cluster with clinical or MRI features was not observed for any feature.

V dropped 0 bases and J dropped 11 bases, with 14 bases sitting between them. Looked up from germline, CDR1 is SGHDT and CDR2 is YYEEEE. The CDR3 has 13 residues. By 5'RACE with 10-nucleotide random UMIs, the cDNA was made. TCRdb reprocessed the 5' RACE reads via MiXCR and lists one record per CDR3 protein. The table shows 130,000 or so distinct CDR3 sequences, with roughly 3.2% occurring only once. J is TRBJ1-1 and V is TRBV5-6; D is unresolved. What was sequenced was PBMCs. This TCR was recovered from a woman aged 30 to 39 with multiple sclerosis. CDR3 loop: CASSLAGGLEAFF. Written as DNA, the CDR3 is TGTGCCAGCAGCTTGGCCGGAGGGTTGGAGGCTTTCTTT.